The present entry profiles one T cell receptor (beta chain) with its context. The CDR3 is 16 residues long. From germline, CDR1 is SGHVS and CDR2 FNYEAQ. V shed 4 bases and J 6 bases; nucleotides not matched to a gene: 10. Data came from immunoSEQ multiplex PCR; TCRdb stores just in-frame clones and leaves some out. This sample has just over 90,000 clones, with more than 65% found just once. The sample originates from a study of blood T cell repertoires in COVID-19. The chain couples TRBV7-6 to TRBJ2-7; TRBD2 aligns across 12 bases. The specimen sequenced was peripheral blood. The sequence derives from a human donor in a cohort sampled during active COVID-19. In DNA, the CDR3 is TGTGCCAGCAGCTCGACTAGCGGGAGCCCCCCGGGCGAGCAGTACTTC. Translated, it gives CASSSTSGSPPGEQYF.